This TCR beta chain comes out of a study of blood T cells in healthy people across ages. Trimming took off 4 bases at V and 11 bases at J, with 23 bases between the two ends. Germline-derived CDR1 and CDR2 are SGHDN and FVKESK. The CDR3 runs 15 residues. A word on this clonotype: What it binds is unknown.

Study-level findings and limits: Higher diversity and more naive CD4+ cells were features of long-lived donors, compared to aged donors.

The authors ran a second PCR of about 6 to 11 cycles using a sample-barcoded 5' primer and a J-beta primer mix. MiXCR was run by TCRdb on the 5' RACE reads, yielding one entry per CDR3 protein. The table has roughly 1.5 million distinct CDR3 sequences, 35% to 45% seen once. This TCR was recovered from a woman aged 18 to 35 in good health. The V call is TRBV14, the J call TRBJ2-5, with D hard to call. The sequenced sample consisted of blood. The DNA for the CDR3 is TGTGCCAGCAGCCCACTCAGGATGATACACAATGAGCAGTACTTC. Its protein product is CASSPLRMIHNEQYF. Full variable domain (remainder filled in from reference TRBV14 and TRBJ2-5): EAGVTQFPSHSVIEKGQTVTLRCDPISGHDNLYWYRRVMGKEIKFLLHFVKESKQDESGMPNNRFLAERTGGTYSTLKVQPAELEDSGVYFCASSPLRMIHNEQYFGPGTRLLVL.